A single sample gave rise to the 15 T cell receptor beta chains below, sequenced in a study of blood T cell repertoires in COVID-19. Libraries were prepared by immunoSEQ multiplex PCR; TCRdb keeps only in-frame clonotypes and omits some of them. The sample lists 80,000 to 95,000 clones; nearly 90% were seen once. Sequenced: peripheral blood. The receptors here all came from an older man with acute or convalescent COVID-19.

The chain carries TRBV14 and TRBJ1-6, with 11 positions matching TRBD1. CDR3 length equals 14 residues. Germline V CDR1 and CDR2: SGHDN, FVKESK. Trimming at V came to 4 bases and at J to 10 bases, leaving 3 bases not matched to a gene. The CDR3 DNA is TGTGCCAGCAGCCTCGGACAGGGGGCCTCACCCCTCCACTTT. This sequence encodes CASSLGQGASPLHF.

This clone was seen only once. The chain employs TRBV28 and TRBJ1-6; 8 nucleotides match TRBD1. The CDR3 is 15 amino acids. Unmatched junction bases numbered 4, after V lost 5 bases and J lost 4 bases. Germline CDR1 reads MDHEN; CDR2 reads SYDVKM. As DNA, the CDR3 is TGTGCCAGCAGTCGACAGGGGTTTTATAATTCACCCCTCCACTTT. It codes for CASSRQGFYNSPLHF.

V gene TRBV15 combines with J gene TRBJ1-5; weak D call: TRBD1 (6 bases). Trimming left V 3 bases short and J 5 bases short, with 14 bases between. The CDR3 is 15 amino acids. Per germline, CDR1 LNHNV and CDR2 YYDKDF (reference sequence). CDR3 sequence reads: CATSRYRAQDQPQHF. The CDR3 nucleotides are TGTGCCACCAGCAGGTACAGGGCTCAGGATCAGCCCCAGCATTTT.

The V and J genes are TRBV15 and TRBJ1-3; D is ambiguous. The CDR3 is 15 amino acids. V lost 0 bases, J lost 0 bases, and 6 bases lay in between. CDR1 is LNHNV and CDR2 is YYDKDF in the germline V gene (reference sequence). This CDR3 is CATSRELVSGNTIYF. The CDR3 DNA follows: TGTGCCACCAGCAGAGAACTGGTCTCTGGAAACACCATATATTTT.

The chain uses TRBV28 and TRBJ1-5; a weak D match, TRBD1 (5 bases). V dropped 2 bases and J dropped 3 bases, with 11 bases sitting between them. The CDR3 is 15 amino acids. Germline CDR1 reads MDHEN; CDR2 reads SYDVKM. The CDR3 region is CASSLRLTDNQPQHF. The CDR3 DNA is TGTGCCAGCAGTTTAAGGTTGACAGACAATCAGCCCCAGCATTTT.

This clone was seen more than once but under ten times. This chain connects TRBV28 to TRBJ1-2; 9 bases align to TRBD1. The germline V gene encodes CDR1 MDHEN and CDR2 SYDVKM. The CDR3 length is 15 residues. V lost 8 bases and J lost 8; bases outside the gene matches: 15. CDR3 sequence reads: CASSSGQGLIGGYTF. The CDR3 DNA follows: TGTGCCAGCTCTTCGGGACAGGGTTTGATTGGGGGCTACACCTTC.

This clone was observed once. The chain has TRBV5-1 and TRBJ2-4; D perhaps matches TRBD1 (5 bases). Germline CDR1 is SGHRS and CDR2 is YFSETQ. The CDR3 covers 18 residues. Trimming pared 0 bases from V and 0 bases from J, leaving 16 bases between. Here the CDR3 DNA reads TGCGCCAGCAGCTTGGACATCTTGGCCGGACAAGCCAAAAACATTCAGTACTTC. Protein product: CASSLDILAGQAKNIQYF.

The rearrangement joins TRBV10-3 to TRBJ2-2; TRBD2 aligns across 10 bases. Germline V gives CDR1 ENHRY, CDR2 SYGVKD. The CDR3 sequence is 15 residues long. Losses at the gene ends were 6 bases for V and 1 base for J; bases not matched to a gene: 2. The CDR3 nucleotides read TGTGCCATCAGAGGACTAGCGGAGAACACCGGGGAGCTGTTTTTT. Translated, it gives CAIRGLAENTGELFF.

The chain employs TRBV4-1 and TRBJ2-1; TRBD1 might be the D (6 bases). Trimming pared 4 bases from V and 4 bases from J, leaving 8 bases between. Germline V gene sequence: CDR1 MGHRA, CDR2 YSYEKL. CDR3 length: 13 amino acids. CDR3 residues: CASSLTGYNEQFF. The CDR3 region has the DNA TGCGCCAGCAGCCTCACAGGGTACAATGAGCAGTTCTTC.

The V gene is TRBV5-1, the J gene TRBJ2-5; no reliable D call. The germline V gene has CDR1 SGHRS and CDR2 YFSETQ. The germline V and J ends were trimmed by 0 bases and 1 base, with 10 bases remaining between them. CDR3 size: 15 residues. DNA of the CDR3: TGCGCCAGCAGCTTGGCCGGTAGTGCCCAAGAGACCCAGTACTTC. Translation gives CASSLAGSAQETQYF. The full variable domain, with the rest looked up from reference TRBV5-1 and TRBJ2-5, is KAGVTQTPRYLIKTRGQQVTLSCSPISGHRSVSWYQQTPGQGLQFLFEYFSETQRNKGNFPGRFSGRQFSNSRSEMNVSTLELGDSALYLCASSLAGSAQETQYFGPGTRLLVL.

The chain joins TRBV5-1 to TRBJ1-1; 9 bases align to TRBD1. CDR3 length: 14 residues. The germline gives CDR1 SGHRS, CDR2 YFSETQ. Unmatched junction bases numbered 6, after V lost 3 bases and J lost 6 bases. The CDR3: CASSSGQGSSEAFF. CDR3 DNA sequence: TGCGCCAGCAGCTCGGGACAGGGAAGTTCTGAAGCTTTCTTT.

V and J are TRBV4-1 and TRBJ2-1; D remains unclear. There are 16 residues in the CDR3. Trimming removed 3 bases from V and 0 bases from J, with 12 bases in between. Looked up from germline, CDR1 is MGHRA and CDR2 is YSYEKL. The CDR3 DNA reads TGCGCCAGCAGCCATTCCCCTTCGAGCTCCTACAATGAGCAGTTCTTC. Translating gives CASSHSPSSSYNEQFF.

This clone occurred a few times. The CDR3 loop reads CASTEGAPNQPQHF. CDR3 bases: TGTGCCAGCACCGAGGGGGCACCAAATCAGCCCCAGCATTTT. This rearrangement joins TRBV2 to TRBJ1-5; 7 positions match TRBD1. Germline CDR1 and CDR2: SNHLY and FYNNEI. CDR3 length: 14 amino acids. J gave up 4 bases and V 7 bases, and 7 bases lay outside the gene matches.

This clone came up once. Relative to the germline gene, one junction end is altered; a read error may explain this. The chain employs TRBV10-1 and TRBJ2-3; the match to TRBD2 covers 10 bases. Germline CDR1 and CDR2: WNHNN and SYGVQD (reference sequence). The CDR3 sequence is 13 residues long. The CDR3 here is CASSELASGGRHF. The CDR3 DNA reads TGCGCCAGCAGTGAGTTGGCTAGCGGGGGCCGGCATTTT.

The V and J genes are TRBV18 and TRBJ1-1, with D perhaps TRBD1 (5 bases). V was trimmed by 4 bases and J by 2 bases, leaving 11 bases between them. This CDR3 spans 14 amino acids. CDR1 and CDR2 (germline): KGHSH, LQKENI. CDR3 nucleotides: TGTGCCAGCTCACTCGCAGGGTCAAACACTGAAGCTTTCTTT. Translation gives CASSLAGSNTEAFF.